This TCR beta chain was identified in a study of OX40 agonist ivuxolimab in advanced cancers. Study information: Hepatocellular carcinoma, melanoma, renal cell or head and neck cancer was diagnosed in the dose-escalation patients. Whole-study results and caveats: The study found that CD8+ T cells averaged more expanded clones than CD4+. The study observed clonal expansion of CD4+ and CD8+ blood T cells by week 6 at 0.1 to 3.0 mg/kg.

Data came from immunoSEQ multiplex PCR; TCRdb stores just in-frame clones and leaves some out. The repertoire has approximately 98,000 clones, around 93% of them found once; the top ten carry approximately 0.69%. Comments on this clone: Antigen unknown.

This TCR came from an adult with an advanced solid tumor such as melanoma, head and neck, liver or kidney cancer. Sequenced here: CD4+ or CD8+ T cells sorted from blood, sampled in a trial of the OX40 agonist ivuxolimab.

Here the CDR3 reads CASSAPSGRVTGELFF. CDR3 nucleotide sequence: TGTGCCAGCAGTGCCCCTAGCGGGAGGGTCACCGGGGAGCTGTTTTTT. This chain connects TRBV6-1 to TRBJ2-2; 12 nucleotides agree with TRBD2. J was trimmed by 4 bases and V by 4 bases; bases with no gene match: 4. The CDR3 is made up of 16 amino acids. Looked up from germline, CDR1 is MNHNS and CDR2 is SASEGT.